This T cell receptor (beta chain) originates from a study of CXCR3-negative and CXCR3-positive naive CD8 T cells. Study-level findings and limits: Naive cells that were CXCR3-negative or CXCR3-positive used TRBV-TRBJ genes alike, while memory cells diverged. Comparison of naive cells showed more hydrophobic TRB CDR3s in CXCR3-positive than in CXCR3-negative naive cells.

Carrying UMI labels, the TRB cDNA libraries were prepared through 5' RACE. TCRdb re-analyzed the 5' RACE reads; it lists each CDR3 protein once, without DNA. The sample totals about 110,000 distinct CDR3 sequences. Points on this clonotype: The antigen is not known.

Material for sequencing was naive CXCR3+ CD8+ T cells from blood. Subset given: CD45RO-CCR7+CD27+CD95- naive CD8+ T cells expressing CXCR3 (TNR3+). This TCR came from a human donor in good health. Some clones in this sample may be carry-over from other donors' samples.

Here the CDR3 reads CASSLATGGLSEQYF. The rearrangement uses TRBV5-1 and TRBJ2-7; TCRdb's D gene call, TRBD1, goes unchecked for lack of DNA. The CDR3 loop spans 15 amino acids. The germline V gene has CDR1 SGHRS and CDR2 YFSETQ. The variable domain in full, completed from reference TRBV5-1 and TRBJ2-7, reads KAGVTQTPRYLIKTRGQQVTLSCSPISGHRSVSWYQQTPGQGLQFLFEYFSETQRNKGNFPGRFSGRQFSNSRSEMNVSTLELGDSALYLCASSLATGGLSEQYFGPGTRLTVT.